Each of the 5 T cell receptor beta chains below was sequenced from the same sample in a study of blood T cell repertoires in COVID-19 (dated by TCRdb to about 2020). The library was made by the immunoSEQ multiplex PCR assay. As stored in TCRdb, this immuneACCESS dataset retains in-frame rearrangements with V and J assigned. A fraction of the clones does not appear; measured against another copy, unresolved V genes explain less than half of the discrepancy, and the remainder lacks a known reason. This sample comprises a few hundred thousand clones, 88% of them detected only once. 3.5% to 4.5% of the sample rests with the top ten. Sequences were obtained from peripheral blood. Every receptor here comes from a man between 60 and 75 years old who had recovered from COVID-19.

The genes are TRBV7-3 and TRBJ2-3; 8 bases match TRBD1. CDR1 SGHTA and CDR2 FQGTGA come from the germline V gene. The CDR3 spans 15 residues. V lost 5 bases to trimming and J lost 4 bases; unmatched junction nucleotides: 8. The CDR3 DNA reads as TGTGCCAGCAGCCAGGACAGGGCTAAGCCAGATACGCAGTATTTT. Its translation: CASSQDRAKPDTQYF.

J is TRBJ2-5 and V is TRBV9, with 7 nucleotides matching TRBD1. The V segment lost 0 bases and the J segment 1 base; nucleotides outside the gene matches: 3. From germline, CDR1 is SGDLS and CDR2 YYNGEE. CDR3 length: 15 amino acids. As DNA, the CDR3 is TGTGCCAGCAGCGTAGTAGGGGGCATCCAAGAGACCCAGTACTTC. Its translation is CASSVVGGIQETQYF.

This rearrangement joins TRBV6-1 to TRBJ2-7; maybe TRBD1 (6 bases). Trimming left V 3 bases short and J 3 bases short, with 9 bases between. The CDR3 is 13 amino acids. Germline V gene data show CDR1 as MNHNS and CDR2 as SASEGT. The CDR3 nucleotides read TGTGCCAGCAGTGATTCAGGGGTCTACGAGCAGTACTTC. The encoded protein is CASSDSGVYEQYF.

The count of this clone is one. The chain employs TRBV9 and TRBJ2-5; 10 bases match TRBD1. Trimming at V came to 2 bases and at J to 5 bases, leaving 3 bases not matched to a gene. This CDR3 region has 14 residues. Germline V lookup: CDR1 SGDLS, CDR2 YYNGEE. The CDR3 reads CASSVSGQGETQYF. Written as DNA, the CDR3 is TGTGCCAGCAGCGTTTCGGGACAGGGGGAGACCCAGTACTTC.

The CDR3, as DNA: TGTGCCAGCAGTGTCCTTACAGATACGCAGTATTTT. Its translation: CASSVLTDTQYF. The chain employs TRBV12-3 or TRBV12-4 and TRBJ2-3; D uncertain. The V gene lost 5 bases and the J gene lost 3 bases, with 6 bases spanning the gap. CDR3 length: 12 amino acids.